The rows below give T cell receptor beta chains drawn from one sample of a study of blood T cell repertoires in COVID-19. The assay was immunoSEQ multiplex PCR, and TCRdb's table has in-frame clones only and misses some. The sample has some 300,000 clones; about 86% are singletons. The sample taken for sequencing was peripheral blood. The receptor set was obtained from a woman in her 70s with COVID-19, enrolled during active disease. The CDR3 runs from the conserved cysteine through the conserved F or W. The D gene is left open where the match is weak. Clone size is shown for a subset of rows, as once, few, many or a class of expanded clone.

clone size,V gene,D gene,J gene,CDR3 protein,CDR3 DNA
-,TRBV5-1,-,TRBJ2-3,CASSLDDYRTDTQYF,TGCGCCAGCAGCTTGGACGACTATCGCACAGATACGCAGTATTTT
-,TRBV12-3/TRBV12-4,-,TRBJ1-1,CASTTGSGTEAFF,TGTGCCAGCACCACGGGAAGCGGAACTGAAGCTTTCTTT
-,TRBV5-4,TRBD2,TRBJ2-3,CASSSGTSGTDTQYF,TGTGCCAGCAGCTCTGGGACTAGCGGCACAGATACGCAGTATTTT
-,TRBV10-3,TRBD2,TRBJ2-5,CATGTSGGVSETQYF,TGTGCCACCGGGACTAGCGGGGGGGTTTCAGAGACCCAGTACTTC
-,TRBV29-1,TRBD2,TRBJ2-7,CSVRRGLAGAPYEQYF,TGCAGCGTTCGAAGGGGGCTAGCGGGGGCTCCCTACGAGCAGTACTTC
-,TRBV5-1,-,TRBJ1-1,CASSLGPESTEAFF,TGCGCCAGCAGCTTGGGCCCCGAGAGCACTGAAGCTTTCTTT
-,TRBV29-1,-,TRBJ1-2,CSVAGGLEGYTF,TGCAGCGTTGCCGGGGGGCTGGAAGGCTACACCTTC
-,TRBV30,-,TRBJ1-2,CAWSQGDLNYGYTF,TGTGCCTGGAGTCAAGGGGATCTGAACTATGGCTACACCTTC
-,TRBV3-1/TRBV3-2,TRBD1,TRBJ2-1,CASSQGTGGFNEQFF,TGTGCCAGCAGCCAAGGGACAGGGGGTTTCAATGAGCAGTTCTTC
-,TRBV2,TRBD2,TRBJ2-5,CASSERGLAGETQYF,TGTGCCAGCAGTGAGCGGGGACTAGCTGGGGAGACCCAGTACTTC
few,TRBV5-4,-,TRBJ2-1,CASSQRGNEQFF,TGTGCCAGCAGTCAAAGGGGCAATGAGCAGTTCTTC
-,TRBV6-6,-,TRBJ2-1,CASSSGLINEQFF,TGTGCCAGCAGTTCCGGACTTATCAATGAGCAGTTCTTC
-,TRBV20-1,-,TRBJ1-1,CSASPGGQNTEAFF,TGCAGTGCTAGTCCGGGGGGTCAGAACACTGAAGCTTTCTTT
-,TRBV19,-,TRBJ1-5,CASSIEGGAGNQPQHF,TGTGCCAGTAGTATAGAAGGGGGGGCAGGCAATCAGCCCCAGCATTTT
once,TRBV11-2,-,TRBJ2-1,CASSLDRNYPNEQFF,TGTGCCAGCAGCTTAGATCGGAACTACCCCAATGAGCAGTTCTTC
-,TRBV28,-,TRBJ2-5,CASSTRRVQQETQYF,TGTGCCAGCAGTACCCGGCGGGTCCAACAAGAGACCCAGTACTTC
once,TRBV5-8,-,TRBJ2-1,CASSSGVNYNEQFF,TGTGCCAGCAGCTCGGGGGTCAATTACAATGAGCAGTTCTTC
-,TRBV5-6,TRBD2,TRBJ2-7,CASSLGGTRLREQYF,TGTGCCAGCAGCTTGGGAGGGACTAGGCTCCGGGAGCAGTACTTC
once,TRBV19,TRBD1,TRBJ1-5,CASTPTDRTQPQHF,TGTGCCAGTACCCCTACGGACAGGACCCAGCCCCAGCATTTT
few,TRBV2,TRBD1,TRBJ1-2,CASLTGVGYTF,TGTGCCAGCTTAACAGGGGTGGGCTACACCTTC
-,TRBV24-1,-,TRBJ2-1,CATSGGTYNEQFF,TGTGCCACCAGTGGCGGGACTTACAATGAGCAGTTCTTC
-,TRBV5-1,-,TRBJ2-7,CASSWADSGAREQYF,TGCGCCAGCAGCTGGGCGGACAGCGGGGCGCGGGAGCAGTACTTC
-,TRBV30,-,TRBJ2-2,CAWSWTANTGELFF,TGTGCCTGGAGTTGGACAGCGAACACCGGGGAGCTGTTTTTT
once,TRBV6-2/TRBV6-3,-,TRBJ2-3,CASSTPGLPSTDTQYF,TGTGCCAGCAGCACACCGGGACTTCCTTCCACAGATACGCAGTATTTT
-,TRBV7-2,-,TRBJ2-4,CASSSGTEGNIQYF,TGTGCCAGCAGCTCCGGGACGGAGGGAAACATTCAGTACTTC
-,TRBV3-1/TRBV3-2,TRBD2,TRBJ2-6,CASSQVLAGGPGANVLTF,TGTGCCAGCAGCCAAGTTCTAGCGGGGGGGCCTGGGGCCAACGTCCTGACTTTC
-,TRBV2,-,TRBJ1-1,CAGRGDTEAFF,TGTGCCGGCAGGGGCGACACTGAAGCTTTCTTT
-,TRBV4-3,TRBD2,TRBJ2-5,CASSWGTSGGAETQYF,TGCGCCAGCAGCTGGGGAACTAGCGGGGGGGCCGAGACCCAGTACTTC
-,TRBV19,TRBD2,TRBJ2-7,CASSGLAGVYEQYF,TGTGCCAGTAGTGGACTAGCGGGGGTCTACGAGCAGTACTTC
once,TRBV14,TRBD1,TRBJ2-7,CASSRGQGFYEQYF,TGTGCCAGCAGCCGCGGACAGGGTTTCTACGAGCAGTACTTC
-,TRBV10-3,TRBD1,TRBJ1-1,CAITGTGVNTEAFF,TGTGCCATCACCGGGACAGGGGTAAACACTGAAGCTTTCTTT
-,TRBV30,-,TRBJ1-3,CAWRPPQGPGSTIYF,TGTGCCTGGAGGCCACCCCAGGGCCCGGGTAGCACCATATATTTT
-,TRBV6-5,TRBD1,TRBJ1-2,CASSFRQGSYGYTF,TGTGCCAGCAGTTTTCGACAGGGGTCCTATGGCTACACCTTC
once,TRBV30,-,TRBJ1-2,CAWRFFREGYGYTF,TGTGCCTGGAGGTTTTTCAGGGAAGGCTATGGCTACACCTTC
-,TRBV2,-,TRBJ1-5,CASSENLGSQPQHF,TGTGCCAGCAGTGAAAACTTGGGCAGTCAGCCCCAGCATTTT
-,TRBV5-1,-,TRBJ2-2,CASSLDQVNTGELFF,TGCGCCAGCAGCTTGGACCAGGTTAACACCGGGGAGCTGTTTTTT
-,TRBV15,TRBD1,TRBJ1-5,CATSRETGGNQPQHF,TGTGCCACCAGCAGAGAGACAGGGGGGAATCAGCCCCAGCATTTT
-,TRBV19,-,TRBJ2-5,CASGKGLRQETQYF,TGTGCCAGTGGTAAGGGGCTGAGGCAAGAGACCCAGTACTTC
-,TRBV11-2,-,TRBJ1-2,CASSLDSGGYGYTF,TGTGCCAGCAGCCTAGACAGCGGGGGCTATGGCTACACCTTC
-,TRBV27,TRBD1,TRBJ2-2,CASQTWAGGRGELFF,TGTGCCAGCCAAACGTGGGCAGGGGGCCGCGGGGAGCTGTTTTTT
-,TRBV28,TRBD1,TRBJ1-2,CASSLTGGGYGYTF,TGTGCCAGCAGTTTAACAGGGGGCGGTTATGGCTACACCTTC
-,TRBV6-5,-,TRBJ2-1,CASSSRAFEQFF,TGTGCCAGCAGCTCCAGGGCTTTTGAGCAGTTCTTC
-,TRBV5-1,-,TRBJ1-2,CASSLDGANYGYTF,TGCGCCAGCAGCTTGGACGGGGCTAACTATGGCTACACCTTC
few,TRBV4-1,TRBD2,TRBJ2-3,CASRPPVKTSAGDTQYF,TGCGCCAGCAGGCCCCCGGTCAAGACTAGCGCGGGAGATACGCAGTATTTT
once,TRBV7-2,TRBD1,TRBJ2-3,CASSLVWGQADTQYF,TGTGCCAGCAGCTTAGTATGGGGACAGGCAGATACGCAGTATTTT
-,TRBV27,-,TRBJ1-6,CASSFPQTGSSYNSPLHF,TGTGCCAGCAGTTTCCCCCAGACAGGAAGCTCCTATAATTCACCCCTCCACTTT
-,TRBV5-4,TRBD2,TRBJ2-2,CASSLKERGNTGELFF,TGTGCCAGCAGCTTGAAGGAGCGGGGAAACACCGGGGAGCTGTTTTTT
-,TRBV3-1/TRBV3-2,-,TRBJ2-1,CASSQVASTNNEQFF,TGTGCCAGCAGCCAAGTGGCTAGCACTAACAATGAGCAGTTCTTC
-,TRBV2,-,TRBJ2-7,CASTRDSYEQYF,TGTGCCAGCACGCGGGACAGCTACGAGCAGTACTTC
-,TRBV5-1,TRBD1,TRBJ2-1,CASSTGQYNEQFF,TGCGCCAGCAGCACGGGACAGTACAATGAGCAGTTCTTC
few,TRBV24-1,-,TRBJ1-2,CATSGAANYGYTF,TGTGCCACCTCCGGAGCCGCTAACTATGGCTACACCTTC
-,TRBV24-1,TRBD1,TRBJ1-4,CATSESGPGGSNEKLFF,TGTGCCACCAGTGAGTCCGGTCCAGGGGGATCCAATGAAAAACTGTTTTTT
few,TRBV4-1,-,TRBJ2-1,CASSQEQRSYNEQFF,TGCGCCAGCAGCCAAGAGCAGCGCTCCTACAATGAGCAGTTCTTC